This T cell receptor (beta chain) was recovered during a study of cytomegalovirus exposure and HLA in healthy donors. Study at large: A data release that came early held 80 million to 95 million unique TCRs from HLA-typed donors.

Primers: 60 Vbeta forward and 13 Jbeta reverse. Authors' processing steps: Around 11 million shared chains were among approximately 80 million unique TCR beta chains counted in a later analysis. TCRdb's copy holds only in-frame clones and misses some; the assay was immunoSEQ multiplex PCR. The V and J calls and clone size are taken from that table; D and trimming were inferred from the DNA. The sample carries about 140,000 clones, roughly 72% recorded once. Concerning this clone itself: The antigen remains undetermined.

CDR3 length: 14 residues. Germline V CDR1 and CDR2: SGHTA, FQGNSA. V dropped 5 bases and J dropped 2 bases, with 9 bases sitting between them. This cohort consisted of healthy bone marrow donors. Whole-study results and caveats: Common viral pathogens were later found to be apparently linked to several of the most significant clusters.

The sample taken for sequencing was PBMCs. The clonotype originates from a man aged 40-49 years in good health and CMV-seronegative. The rearrangement links TRBV7-2 to TRBJ2-2; D gene ambiguous. In nucleotides, the CDR3 is TGTGCCAGCAGCACTGACAAAAACACCGGGGAGCTGTTTTTT. Protein: CASSTDKNTGELFF.